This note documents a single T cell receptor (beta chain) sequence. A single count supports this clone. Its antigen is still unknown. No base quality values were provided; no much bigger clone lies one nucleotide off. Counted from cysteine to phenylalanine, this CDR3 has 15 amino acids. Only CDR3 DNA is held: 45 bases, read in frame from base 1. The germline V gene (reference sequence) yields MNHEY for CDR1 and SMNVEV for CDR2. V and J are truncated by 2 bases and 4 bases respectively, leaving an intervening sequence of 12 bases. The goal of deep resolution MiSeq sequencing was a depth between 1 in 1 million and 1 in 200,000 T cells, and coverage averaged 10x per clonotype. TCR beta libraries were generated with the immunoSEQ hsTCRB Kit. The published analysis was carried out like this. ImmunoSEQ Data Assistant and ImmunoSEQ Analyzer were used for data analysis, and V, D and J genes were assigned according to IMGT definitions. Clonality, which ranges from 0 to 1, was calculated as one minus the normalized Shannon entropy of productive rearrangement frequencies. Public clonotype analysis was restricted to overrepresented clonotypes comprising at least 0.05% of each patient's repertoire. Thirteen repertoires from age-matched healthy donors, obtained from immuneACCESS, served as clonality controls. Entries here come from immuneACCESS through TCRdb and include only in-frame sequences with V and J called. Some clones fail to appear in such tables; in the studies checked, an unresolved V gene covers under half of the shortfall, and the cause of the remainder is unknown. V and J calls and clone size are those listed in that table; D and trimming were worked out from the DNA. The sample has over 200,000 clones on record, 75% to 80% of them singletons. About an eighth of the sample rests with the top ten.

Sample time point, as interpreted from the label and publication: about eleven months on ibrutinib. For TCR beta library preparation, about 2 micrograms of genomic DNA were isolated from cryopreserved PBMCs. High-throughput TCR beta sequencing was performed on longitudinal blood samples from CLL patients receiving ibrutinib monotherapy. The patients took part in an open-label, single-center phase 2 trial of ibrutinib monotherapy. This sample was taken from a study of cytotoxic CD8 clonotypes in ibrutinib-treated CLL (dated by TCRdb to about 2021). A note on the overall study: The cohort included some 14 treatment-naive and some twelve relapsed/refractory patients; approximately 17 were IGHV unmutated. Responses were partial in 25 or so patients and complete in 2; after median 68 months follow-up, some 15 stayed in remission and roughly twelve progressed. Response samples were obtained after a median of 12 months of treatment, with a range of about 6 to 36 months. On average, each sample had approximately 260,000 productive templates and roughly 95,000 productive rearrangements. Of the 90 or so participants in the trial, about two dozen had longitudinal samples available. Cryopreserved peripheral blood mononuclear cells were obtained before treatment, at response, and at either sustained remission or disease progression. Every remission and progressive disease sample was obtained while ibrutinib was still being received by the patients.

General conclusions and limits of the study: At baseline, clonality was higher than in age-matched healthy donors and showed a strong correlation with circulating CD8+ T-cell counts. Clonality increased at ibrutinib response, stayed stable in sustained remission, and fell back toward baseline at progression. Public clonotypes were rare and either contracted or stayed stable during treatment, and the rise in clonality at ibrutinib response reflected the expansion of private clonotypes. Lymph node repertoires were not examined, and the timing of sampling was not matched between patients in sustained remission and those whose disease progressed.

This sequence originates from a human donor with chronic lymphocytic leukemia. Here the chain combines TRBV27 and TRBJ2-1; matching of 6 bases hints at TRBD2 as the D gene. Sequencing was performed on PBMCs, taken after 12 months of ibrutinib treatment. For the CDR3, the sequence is CASSLGGMGYNEQFF. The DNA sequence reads TGTGCCAGCAGTTTAGGGGGGATGGGATACAATGAGCAGTTCTTC.